This T cell receptor beta chain was sequenced during a study of response to subunit inactivated influenza vaccine. This clonotype came up a few times. The antigen is unknown. General study results and limits: Every seasonal influenza vaccination brings in few new T cells, the authors suggested.

One entry per CDR3 protein results from TCRdb running MiXCR on the RT-PCR reads. The sample contains approximately 700,000 distinct CDR3 sequences, around 14% of which appear only once. Germline V gene sequence: CDR1 SGHDT, CDR2 YYEEEE. Trimming removed 4 bases from V and 8 bases from J, with 16 bases in between. CDR3 size: 14 residues. The source material was PBMCs from blood, sampled 11 to 12 days after vaccination. V is TRBV5-6 and J is TRBJ2-1; TRBD2 is a possible D gene (5 bases). The receptor comes from a man over 45 who received an inactivated influenza vaccine. The CDR3 sequence is CASSPIFVRDEQFF. CDR3 nucleotides: TGTGCCAGCAGCCCCATTTTTGTGAGGGATGAGCAGTTCTTC.